The subject of this entry is one T cell receptor beta chain. In its sample, this clone was seen once. Its antigen specificity is not known. No much larger clonotype is one base removed from it; base qualities were not supplied. Library preparation employed the immunoSEQ multiplex PCR assay. For the multiplex PCR, a mixture combining 60 forward primers for TCR Vbeta segments and 13 reverse primers for TCR Jbeta segments was used. The CDR3 region of rearranged TCR beta genes was amplified from genomic DNA with a multiplex PCR assay. The Illumina HiSeq System was used to sequence the amplified TCR beta libraries as 87-base-pair reads. Concerning the study's data processing: A later analysis counted tens of millions of unique TCR beta chains across the 650 to 800 repertoires, and roughly 10 million of these chains were shared by at least two donors. Raw reads were error-corrected and collapsed into unique sequences by a nearest-neighbor algorithm in which closely related sequences were merged to remove PCR and sequencing errors. To assign V, D and J gene segments, CDR3 sequences were aligned to IMGT reference sequences. Each retained sequence needed at least a six-nucleotide match to both a V gene segment and a J gene segment. A rearrangement counted as productive if the CDR3 had no stop codons and remained in frame with V and J, and every other rearrangement counted as non-productive. CDR3 was defined according to IMGT convention as the region running from the second conserved V-encoded cysteine to the conserved J-encoded phenylalanine. Sequences without an unambiguous match to a single V gene segment were excluded from the earlier analysis of a few hundred of the donors. In an earlier analysis of approximately 500 of the donors, a V segment was called functional when productive rearrangements were above 56.7%, and segregating when the standard deviation between donors exceeded 5%. A statistical classification framework was built for diagnosing cytomegalovirus status from the catalog of TCR beta chain sequences. V and J gene assignment, in a later analysis, came from comparing TCR nucleotide sequences with IMGT/GENE-DB human TR gene sequences. The TCRdist pipeline was used in a later analysis to assign CDR3 sequences and most-parsimonious VDJ recombination scenarios. In a later analysis, each TCR beta chain was defined by its CDR3 amino acid sequence together with its V-gene family, and reads lacking a unique V-gene family were excluded. In a later analysis, around 650 highly shared, low-generation-probability nucleotide sequences were removed to address suspected cross-contamination and a sequencing artifact. A later analysis calculated a clonal expansion index for each public chain from normalized within-repertoire ranks of inferred template counts. Generation probabilities in a later analysis came from a VDJ recombination model fitted to out-of-frame rearrangements, and those results were checked against IGoR. In a later analysis, TCR-TCR, TCR-HLA and TCR-CMV co-occurrence was scored with hypergeometric tests, and a repertoire-size bias correction was applied to TCR pairs. In a later analysis, false discovery rates were estimated by permuting HLA or CMV assignments 20 times. In a later analysis, co-occurring TCRs were grouped with DBSCAN, and TCRdist sequence similarity was added when clustering was performed within HLA-allele-positive subsets. For co-occurrence clustering, repertoires with fewer than 30,000 or more than 120,000 public chains were excluded, along with roughly 5 repertoires with anomalous nucleotide sharing. This is the immuneACCESS table as TCRdb keeps it, with only in-frame sequences that have V and J called. A part of the clones is gone; compared with another copy, unresolved V genes explain less than half, and the rest is unexplained. V and J calls and clone size are as listed in that table; D and trimming were resolved from the DNA. Counted in this sample were about 130,000 clones; less than 80% of them appeared once. The ten largest clonotypes hold around 6.6% of the sample.

The sample is drawn from a study of cytomegalovirus exposure and HLA in healthy donors (dated by TCRdb to about 2017). With respect to the entire study: According to an earlier analysis of several hundred of the donors, some 180 million T cells yielded over 100 million unique TCR beta sequences and 276 Gb of sequence data. Around 320 gigabases of sequencing data and 70 million to 100 million unique TCR sequences were included in an early release covering 550 to 650 HLA-typed donors. Of the approximately 370 genotyped donors, less than 85% were placed in the genetic ancestry cluster associated with self-reported Caucasian donors. The study aimed to test whether signatures of past pathogen exposure could be identified by cataloging public T cell receptors. Using immunosequencing, the study profiled T cell repertoires from fewer than 700 subjects and related those repertoires to cytomegalovirus serostatus. In addition to the first cohort of 666 subjects, a separate validation cohort of around 110 different subjects was used. The study combined high-throughput TCR immunosequencing, statistical association of individual TCRs with disease status, and machine learning to predict cytomegalovirus infection status. A later analysis re-examined previously published TCR beta repertoires from several hundred donors and added high-resolution HLA genotyping to investigate patterns of TCR occurrence. The later analysis used no new phenotypic data to find candidate immune exposures, relying instead on TCR beta sequences and their occurrence across donors. An earlier analysis of approximately 630 of the donors applied high-throughput TCR beta sequencing to assess whether each TCR beta V gene segment acted as functional or pseudogenic. Donor age, sex, ethnicity and CMV serostatus were compiled together with the repertoire data. A later genetic analysis used genome-wide SNP genotypes for about 60% of the roughly 700 donors, treating that subset as a discovery cohort. Every discovery cohort repertoire had been produced on one sequencing platform. HLA typing included class I and class II loci at four-digit resolution. Typing coverage differed by locus: A, B, C, DRB1 and DQB1 were typed in roughly 620-640 donors, DQA1 in approximately 520, DPA1 in 600 to 610, and DPB1 in 450 to 490. Several DR-DQ haplotypes were handled as single units for association and clustering, since linkage in the cohort was strong. On average, roughly 250,000 unique TCR beta nucleotide sequences were sequenced per donor among roughly 430 genotyped donors of the cohort, with roughly 18% of those sequences being non-productive.

Overall study outcomes, separate from this receptor: The 87-base-pair reads could not distinguish some IMGT-functional V segments, including TRBV6-2 and TRBV6-3, so those segments were excluded. A further reported finding was that TCR beta sequences accurately predicted the HLA-A and HLA-B alleles for most subjects in the first cohort. A group of highly shared sequence variants was considered likely to be a technical artifact of the sequencing pipeline. Presence/absence analyses assumed roughly uniform sequencing depth across donors, an assumption that may not hold. Strong co-occurrence of HLA alleles, especially DR and DQ, made assigning TCR associations to individual alleles difficult. An earlier analysis of approximately 590 of the donors showed that most TCR beta V segments appeared in productive rearrangements either about 87% or about 30% of the time, which broadly matched IMGT annotations. According to a later analysis, parvovirus B19, influenza, CMV and Epstein-Barr virus appeared linked to several top co-occurrence clusters. In a later analysis, 15,000 to 20,000 TCR beta sequences were associated with specific HLA alleles at a false discovery rate of 0.05. Linkage disequilibrium might explain the correlated functional status among segregating V segments, but an unknown experimental factor could not be excluded. In this cohort, only TCR beta chains were sequenced, and detectable features were limited by the absence of alpha or paired-chain data. A later analysis found that HLA-associated TCR beta chains were more clonally expanded and had lower generation probabilities than equally common non-associated chains. In a later analysis, TCR association rates were found to vary across HLA loci, with the most associated TCRs seen for DRB1 alleles and the fewest for HLA-C alleles. In vitro tests confirmed that a few of the cytomegalovirus-associated TCR beta chains recognize cytomegalovirus antigens. Most TCR sequences were seen in very few donors, while some public TCRs were found in many individuals. In a later genetic analysis, fewer N-insertions in productive TCRs were reported among donors in an Asian-associated ancestry cluster than the roughly 700-donor mean. The authors suggested that the approach could potentially be generalized to other disease states and immunological phenotypes. Because HLA typing was unavailable for some donors at each locus, only the typed subset was used in association tests. The study listed 150 to 200 TCR beta chains as associated with cytomegalovirus. Immune exposure information for the cohort was limited to CMV serostatus. Cytomegalovirus status was reported to be diagnosed by the classifier with high specificity and sensitivity in both the original and validation cohorts. In a later analysis, most CMV-associated TCR beta chains were found to appear HLA-restricted, with HLA associations seemingly driven largely by CMV exposure. A later genetic analysis associated a missense DCLRE1C variant with V-gene and J-gene trimming of TCR beta chains, and an independent cohort replicated the association. Because counts were too low, about 17 rarely observed V segments, including chromosome 9 orphons, were excluded from the earlier analysis of 500 to 700 of the donors.

The cohort consisted of 666 healthy bone marrow donors. Cohort members were all nominally healthy when sampled, although unrecorded immune exposures were likely present. The donor tested CMV seropositive and was one of the 289 seropositive cohort members. Each donor provided a peripheral blood sample, and peripheral blood mononuclear cells were used for TCR beta sequencing. Genomic DNA extraction from the blood cell samples was performed with the Qiagen DNeasy Blood Extraction Kit. The CDR3 spans 15 residues, from the cysteine through the phenylalanine. Solely the CDR3 DNA is kept, with 45 bases framed from the first base. V is clipped by 5 bases and J by 2 bases, and the sequence between their germline boundaries is 16 bases long. Per the germline V gene (reference sequence), MNHEY is the CDR1 and SMNVEV is the CDR2.

This receptor chain uses TRBV27 and TRBJ2-7, with the D gene uncertain. The clonotype was recovered from a man between 35 and 55 years old in good health and CMV-seropositive. Sample: PBMCs. The CDR3 region has the sequence CASSAKAGSPYEQYF. At the DNA level, the sequence is TGTGCCAGCAGTGCTAAAGCAGGCAGCCCCTACGAGCAGTACTTC.